This T cell receptor (beta chain) was sequenced during a study of blood T cell repertoires in COVID-19. Study at large: Acute and convalescent COVID-19 specimens originated in the United States, Italy and Spain.

Trimming took off 3 bases at V and 0 bases at J, with 11 bases between the two ends. Germline loops: CDR1 SGHAT, CDR2 FQDESV (reference sequence). The CDR3 length is 16 residues. Sequencing used immunoSEQ multiplex PCR; TCRdb keeps in-frame clones, though not all of them. Seen here are approximately 230,000 clones, around nine tenths observed once, and the top ten hold over 4%. The sequencing input was PBMCs or T cells enriched from blood (not recorded which). The rearrangement links TRBV11-1 to TRBJ1-4; D perhaps matches TRBD1 (5 bases). This clonotype was sampled from a woman between 25 and 40 years old who had recovered from COVID-19. The CDR3 loop is CASSFTGTATNEKLFF. The CDR3 region has the DNA TGTGCCAGCAGCTTCACAGGAACCGCAACTAATGAAAAACTGTTTTTT.